This T cell receptor (beta chain) appears in the sequencing data of a study of blood T cell repertoires in COVID-19. The assay was immunoSEQ multiplex PCR, and TCRdb's table has in-frame clones only and misses some. There are hundreds of thousands of clones in the sample; approximately 86% occur only once, and 2% to 2.5% lies in the top ten. CDR3 size: 14 residues. The V gene lost 3 bases and the J gene lost 0 bases, with 8 bases spanning the gap. CDR1 SGHTA and CDR2 FQGNSA come from the germline V gene. The sample comprised peripheral blood. The sequence was collected from a woman aged 25 to 39 who had recovered from COVID-19. The rearrangement uses TRBV7-2 and TRBJ1-1; D not certain. Written as DNA, the CDR3 is TGTGCCAGCAGCTTTTCGAGTGTGAACACTGAAGCTTTCTTT. Protein product: CASSFSSVNTEAFF.